The 3 T cell receptor beta chains given below trace back to one sample, sequenced in a study of blood T cell repertoires in COVID-19. Generated by immunoSEQ multiplex PCR, the TCRdb table keeps only in-frame clones and is missing some. The table has some 670,000 clones, around 90% seen once. Sequencing was done on a sample of peripheral blood. Receptors originate from a woman aged 18-29 years with acute or convalescent COVID-19.

The chain couples TRBV5-4 to TRBJ1-1; a weak D match, TRBD1 (6 bases). Trimming left V 1 base short and J 1 base short, with 11 bases between. The CDR3 consists of 15 residues. Germline V lookup: CDR1 SGHNT, CDR2 YYREEE (reference sequence). CDR3 coding DNA: TGTGCCAGCAGCTTGCCTGGACAGAGGAACACTGAAGCTTTCTTT. Residues: CASSLPGQRNTEAFF. Together with reference TRBV5-4 and TRBJ1-1, the CDR3 gives the full variable domain: ETGVTQSPTHLIKTRGQQVTLRCSSQSGHNTVSWYQQALGQGPQFIFQYYREEENGRGNFPPRFSGLQFPNYSSELNVNALELDDSALYLCASSLPGQRNTEAFFGQGTRLTVV.

The chain employs TRBV7-8 and TRBJ1-1; no definite D call. The V gene's germline CDR1 is SGHVS and CDR2 FQNEAQ. Trimming took 4 bases from V and 4 from J, leaving 7 bases between them. This CDR3 has 12 residues. CDR3 coding DNA: TGTGCCAGCAGCTCTCGCGTCACTGAAGCTTTCTTT. This codes for CASSSRVTEAFF.

V gene TRBV12-3 or TRBV12-4 combines with J gene TRBJ1-1, with D possibly being TRBD1 (6 bases). There are 13 residues in the CDR3. V shed 7 bases and J shed 2 bases, with 11 bases lying between them. The CDR3 here is CASNGTPNTEAFF. The CDR3 DNA sequence: TGTGCCAGCAACGGGACACCAAACACTGAAGCTTTCTTT.